Below, 20 T cell receptor beta chains from the same sample are listed, as sequenced in a study of blood T cell repertoires in COVID-19 (dated by TCRdb to about 2020). The library came from the immunoSEQ multiplex PCR assay. TCRdb retrieved this table from immuneACCESS and kept in-frame rearrangements only. Not all clones are present; in checked studies, unresolved V genes account for under half, and no reason is known for the remainder. Across this sample there are roughly 190,000 clones, with more than 70% seen only once. Less than 3% of the sample is taken by the ten largest. Sequencing was carried out using peripheral blood. These receptors were obtained from a man aged 50 or older with active or convalescent COVID-19.

This chain uses TRBV9 with TRBJ1-2; maybe TRBD1 (6 bases). Looked up from germline, CDR1 is SGDLS and CDR2 is YYNGEE. This CDR3 spans 17 amino acids. The V end was cut by 1 base, the J end by 7 bases, with 23 bases between. The DNA of the CDR3 is TGTGCCAGCAGCGTACGTCCCATCGAACAGGGTCCGGGTGGCTACACCTTC. It translates to CASSVRPIEQGPGGYTF.

The CDR3 DNA follows: TGTGCCAGCAGTTTTTCCATAGGGGGTATAGTTGGCTACACCTTC. Translation gives CASSFSIGGIVGYTF. The V gene is TRBV6-5, the J gene TRBJ1-2; maybe TRBD1 (6 bases). CDR1 MNHEY and CDR2 SVGAGI come from the germline V gene. This CDR3 comprises 15 residues. V was trimmed by 4 bases and J by 7 bases, leaving 19 bases between them.

V and J are TRBV7-9 and TRBJ2-5; 13 bases fit TRBD2. The CDR3 is made up of 17 amino acids. V lost 5 bases, J lost 3 bases, and 9 bases stayed unmatched. The germline V gene has CDR1 SEHNR and CDR2 FQNEAQ (reference sequence). The CDR3 sequence is CASSPPGLAGVEETQYF. The CDR3 DNA reads as TGTGCCAGCAGCCCCCCCGGACTAGCGGGGGTTGAAGAGACCCAGTACTTC.

This clone came up a few times. V is TRBV11-3 and J is TRBJ2-3; 9 positions agree with TRBD2. V gave up 1 base and J gave up 2 bases; unmatched junction bases: 1. The germline V gene has CDR1 SGHNT and CDR2 YENEEA. This CDR3 spans 15 amino acids. This chain's CDR3 is CASSLGGGVTDTQYF. In nucleotides, the CDR3 is TGTGCCAGCAGCTTAGGCGGGGGGGTCACAGATACGCAGTATTTT.

J is TRBJ2-6 and V is TRBV21-1; TRBD1 is the table's D call and was not checked against the DNA. TRBV21-1 is deemed a pseudogene. This CDR3 spans 19 amino acids. DNA for the CDR3: TGTGCCAGCAGCAAAGGTATAGGGGCCTCATACTCTGGGGCCAACGTCCTGACTTTC. It encodes CASSKGIGASYSGANVLTF.

CDR3 amino acids: CAWRQTANTEAFF. In DNA form, the CDR3 reads TGTGCCTGGAGGCAGACAGCGAACACTGAAGCTTTCTTT. The chain joins TRBV30 to TRBJ1-1; weak D call: TRBD1 (5 bases). Germline loops: CDR1 GTSNPN, CDR2 SVGIG (reference sequence). Trimming shortened V by 3 bases and J by 1 base, and 9 bases separated the two germline ends. This CDR3 region has 13 residues.

This clone was observed a few times. This CDR3 is CASSHDQGAPYEQYF. The CDR3 DNA sequence: TGTGCCAGCAGTCACGATCAGGGGGCTCCCTACGAGCAGTACTTC. The rearrangement links TRBV13 to TRBJ2-7, with 8 bases that match TRBD1. Losses at the gene ends were 6 bases for V and 2 bases for J; bases not matched to a gene: 9. Germline CDR1 reads PRHDT; CDR2 reads FYEKMQ (reference sequence). CDR3 length: 15 residues.

V and J are TRBV7-2 and TRBJ1-2, with 7 bases matching TRBD1. The CDR3 totals 15 residues. Germline V gene sequence: CDR1 SGHTA, CDR2 FQGNSA. V was clipped by 5 bases and J by 6 bases; unmatched bases: 12. The DNA for the CDR3 is TGTGCCAGCAGCAAATCAGCTCGACAGGGTGATGGCTACACCTTC. It encodes CASSKSARQGDGYTF.

The V call is TRBV7-2, the J call TRBJ1-2; 9 positions agree with TRBD1. J lost 4 bases, V lost 5 bases, and 11 bases had no gene match. CDR3 length: 16 amino acids. CDR1 is SGHTA, CDR2 FQGNSA, per germline. CDR3 bases: TGTGCCAGCAGCAACCCCGTAGGGACAGGGAGCTATGGCTACACCTTC. Translated, it gives CASSNPVGTGSYGYTF.

The chain employs TRBV5-5 and TRBJ1-1; D may be TRBD1 (6 bases). Trimming shortened V by 1 base and J by 8 bases, and 12 bases separated the two germline ends. Germline V CDR1 and CDR2: SGHKS, YYEKEE (reference sequence). The CDR3 spans 13 residues. The CDR3: CASSLRTGTEAFF. The CDR3 DNA sequence: TGTGCCAGCAGCTTGAGAACAGGGACGGAAGCTTTCTTT.

Remarks on this clone: The sample carries other DNA sequences with the same CDR3. The CDR3 sequence: CASSQDRGGTEAFF. The CDR3 DNA follows: TGCGCCAGCAGCCAAGACAGGGGTGGCACTGAAGCTTTCTTT. The chain joins TRBV4-3 to TRBJ1-1; the D gene is possibly TRBD1 (6 bases). Looked up from germline, CDR1 is LGHNA and CDR2 is YSLEER. Trimming took off 0 bases at V and 4 bases at J, with 9 bases between the two ends. CDR3 length: 14 amino acids.

CDR3 protein: CASSPVGGMNTEAFF. The CDR3 bases are TGTGCCAGCAGCCCGGTCGGCGGAATGAACACTGAAGCTTTCTTT. The chain joins TRBV9 to TRBJ1-1, with D unresolved. V lost 4 bases and J 0 bases, leaving 13 bases between the germline ends. CDR3 length: 15 amino acids. Germline V gene lookup returns CDR1 SGDLS and CDR2 YYNGEE. Together with reference TRBV9 and TRBJ1-1, the CDR3 gives the full variable domain: DSGVTQTPKHLITATGQRVTLRCSPRSGDLSVYWYQQSLDQGLQFLIQYYNGEERAKGNILERFSAQQFPDLHSELNLSSLELGDSALYFCASSPVGGMNTEAFFGQGTRLTVV.

This chain links TRBV12-2 with TRBJ2-1; the D call in the table, TRBD2, was not verified against the DNA. TRBV12-2 has pseudogene status. The CDR3 loop spans 17 amino acids. The CDR3, as DNA: TGTGCAAGTCGCTTAGAGGGCGGAGGAAGCTCCTACAATGAGCAGTTCTTC. Its translation: CASRLEGGGSSYNEQFF.

The chain carries TRBV20-1 and TRBJ1-1; D unclear. This CDR3 region has 11 residues. Trimming shortened V by 2 bases and J by 3 bases, and 4 bases separated the two germline ends. Germline V gives CDR1 DFQATT, CDR2 SNEGSKA (reference sequence). The CDR3 DNA sequence: TGCAGTGCTAGACAGGACACTGAAGCTTTCTTT. This sequence encodes CSARQDTEAFF.

This chain's CDR3 is CASSLVRLAGARDTQYF. The DNA of the CDR3 is TGCGCCAGCAGCTTGGTGCGGCTAGCGGGAGCTAGGGATACGCAGTATTTT. The chain joins TRBV5-1 to TRBJ2-3; 10 nucleotides match TRBD2. Germline V gene data show CDR1 as SGHRS and CDR2 as YFSETQ. V dropped 0 bases and J dropped 6; count of bases not matched to a gene: 10. CDR3 length: 17 amino acids.

The chain is built from TRBV4-1 and TRBJ1-1, with a weak D call TRBD1 (5 bases). Trimming took 0 bases from V and 6 from J, leaving 20 bases between them. The germline gives CDR1 MGHRA, CDR2 YSYEKL. The CDR3 length is 17 residues. The DNA for the CDR3 is TGCGCCAGCAGCCAAGATCCGAGAATCCGGGGGAGGGCTGAAGCTTTCTTT. Protein: CASSQDPRIRGRAEAFF.

V gene TRBV7-2 combines with J gene TRBJ1-6; D may be TRBD1 (5 bases). This CDR3 has 15 amino acids. V lost 5 bases and J lost 9, with 17 bases in between. Germline CDR1 is SGHTA and CDR2 is FQGNSA. This chain's CDR3 is CASSQDGGTGSPLHF. In nucleotides, the CDR3 is TGTGCCAGCAGCCAGGACGGGGGAACGGGTTCACCCCTCCACTTT.

This clone appeared a single time. The V call is TRBV7-8, the J call TRBJ2-5; 8 nucleotides match TRBD1. V lost 5 bases to trimming and J lost 9 bases; unmatched junction nucleotides: 5. The length of the CDR3 is 12 residues. In germline, CDR1 is SGHVS, CDR2 FQNEAQ. CDR3 DNA sequence: TGTGCCAGCAGCCGTAGACAGGGGCCCCAGTACTTC. This codes for CASSRRQGPQYF.

The CDR3 protein is CASSSGTVPYEQYF. The CDR3 DNA reads as TGTGCCAGCAGTTCCGGGACAGTACCCTACGAGCAGTACTTC. This chain uses TRBV28 with TRBJ2-7, with 7 bases lining up with TRBD1. This CDR3 comprises 14 residues. CDR1 is MDHEN and CDR2 is SYDVKM in the germline V gene. Trimming took 4 bases from V and 2 from J; bases not matched to a gene: 5. Using reference TRBV28 and TRBJ2-7 for the parts outside the CDR3, the full variable domain is DVKVTQSSRYLVKRTGEKVFLECVQDMDHENMFWYRQDPGLGLRLIYFSYDVKMKEKGDIPEGYSVSREKKERFSLILESASTNQTSMYLCASSSGTVPYEQYFGPGTRLTVT.

This chain links TRBV30 with TRBJ2-7, with D possibly being TRBD1 (8 bases). Trimming removed 0 bases from V and 4 bases from J, with 13 bases in between. CDR1 is GTSNPN and CDR2 is SVGIG in the germline V gene (reference sequence). The CDR3 has 14 amino acids. In DNA form, the CDR3 reads TGTGCCTGGAGTGTACAGGGGGGGGATTACGAGCAGTACTTC. Its protein product is CAWSVQGGDYEQYF.